The entry that follows covers one T cell receptor (beta chain) sequence. Its target is not known. The study ran its PCR with 60 Vbeta and 13 Jbeta primers. Profiling relied on immunoSEQ multiplex PCR, and the TCRdb table lists in-frame clones only, not all of them. The profile shows roughly 120,000 clones, 81% of them singletons. This entry comes from a study of cytomegalovirus exposure and HLA in healthy donors. Background on the study: In a previous analysis, 117 million unique TCR beta sequences were found from some 200 million T cells.

The V gene lost 4 bases and the J gene lost 2 bases, with 12 bases spanning the gap. Germline loops: CDR1 ENHRY, CDR2 SYGVKD. This CDR3 has 14 amino acids. The study, taken as a whole, reports: Later analysis demonstrated an association between a missense DCLRE1C variant and TCR beta V- and J-gene trimming.

Nominal health characterized the donors when sampled, though unrecorded immune exposures were likely. The V call is TRBV10-3, the J call TRBJ2-7, with a tentative D call TRBD1 (6 bases). The sequenced sample was PBMCs. The sequence was collected from a woman in her 30s in good health and CMV-seronegative. As DNA, the CDR3 is TGTGCCATCAGTGTCCGGGACAAAGCCTACGAGCAGTACTTC. It specifies CAISVRDKAYEQYF.